This TCR beta chain was obtained from a study of beta chain features in type 1 diabetes. Across the whole study: Regarding age, gender and cell yields, patients proved similar to healthy donors. General study findings and limits: The naive, central memory and Treg TCRB repertoires of patients appeared to be more similar to one another than those of healthy donors. Among patients with Type 1 diabetes, TCRB CDR3s were moderately but significantly shorter in every one of the four CD4+ subsets. More deletions and fewer insertions at VDJ junctions were found in patients with type 1 diabetes.

Looked up from germline, CDR1 is SNHLY and CDR2 is FYNNEI. Trimming cost V 5 bases and J 1 base; bases outside gene matches: 4. The CDR3 is made up of 14 amino acids. This clone showed up many times. Its antigen is unknown. All of the isolated RNA was reverse transcribed, so expressed TCRB transcripts were sequenced. Profiled with immunoSEQ multiplex PCR; TCRdb holds only in-frame clones, not every one. The repertoire holds around 340,000 clones, with 9.3% as singletons. CD45RO/CCR7/CD25/CD127/CD95/CD27 sorting isolated CD4+ naive, central memory, regulatory and stem cell-like memory cells. The gene calls are TRBV2 and TRBJ1-1; TRBD1 aligns across 7 bases. The material sequenced was central memory CD4+ T cells from blood. The sequence came from a man aged 25-40 years with type 1 diabetes. The CDR3 spells CASSPRGPNTEAFF. The CDR3 DNA sequence: TGTGCCAGCAGTCCTAGGGGGCCGAACACTGAAGCTTTCTTT. The variable domain in full, with the rest retrieved from reference TRBV2 and TRBJ1-1, is EPEVTQTPSHQVTQMGQEVILRCVPISNHLYFYWYRQILGQKVEFLVSFYNNEISEKSEIFDDQFSVERPDGSNFTLKIRSTKLEDSAMYFCASSPRGPNTEAFFGQGTRLTVV.